This T cell receptor beta chain was documented in a study of a mutant IDH1 vaccine in newly diagnosed glioma. Study context: Treated patients had a mean age of roughly 44 years and a sex split that was approximately 62% male and 37.5% female. Findings of the study overall: Across multiple MHC alleles, roughly 93% of patients had vaccine-induced responses. Pseudoprogression appeared unlinked to shifts in leading peripheral T cell clonotypes.

Time point reported: week 11, during vaccination. Doses consisted of 300 ug of mutant IDH1 20-mer peptide each, paired with topical imiquimod. This table comes from immunoSEQ multiplex PCR, and its TCRdb copy is limited to in-frame clones, with some not included. The sample lists under 150,000 clones; about 80% were seen once. This clone was counted once. Its antigen remains unknown. Trimming took 5 bases from V and 9 from J; bases not matched to a gene: 20. The CDR3 has 19 amino acids. CDR1 and CDR2 from the germline V gene are SNHLY and FYNNEI. The sequence was obtained from a man in his forties or fifties with glioma. The V call is TRBV2, the J call TRBJ2-1; 12 nucleotides line up with TRBD2. Sequencing was performed on PBMCs, taken from a glioma patient whose treatment included an IDH1 peptide vaccine. CDR3 sequence reads: CASSPQGKLAGGVGGEQFF. CDR3 nucleotides: TGTGCCAGCAGTCCACAGGGAAAACTAGCGGGAGGTGTAGGTGGTGAGCAGTTCTTC.